This T cell receptor beta chain was recorded in a study of T cell responses to AZD1222 COVID-19 vaccine. Study outcomes and limitations: The donors showed a predominance of white British ancestry and of females, with possible underestimation of clonal diversity. Every sample of the repertoires postdated the peak T cell response.

Sequencing used immunoSEQ multiplex PCR; TCRdb keeps in-frame clones, though not all of them. The sample gives 100,000 to 150,000 clones, over 75% of which show up once; 8% to 13% is in the top ten. The CDR3 totals 16 residues. In germline, CDR1 is SGHTA, CDR2 FQGNSA. Trimming took 1 base from V and 4 from J, leaving 14 bases between them. Concerning this clone: Its cognate antigen is unknown.

The chain uses TRBV7-2 and TRBJ1-3, with D tentatively TRBD1 (5 bases). The clonotype comes from an adult in good health. Sample: peripheral blood, taken on day 0 of AZD1222 vaccination. CDR3 loop: CASSLDVGATGNTIYF. The CDR3 DNA is TGTGCCAGCAGCTTAGATGTAGGGGCAACGGGAAACACCATATATTTT.